This T cell receptor beta chain was documented in a study of a mutant IDH1 vaccine in newly diagnosed glioma. Whole-study context: Therapy received beforehand was radiotherapy, temozolomide, or both, with most patients given both.

Time point of the sample: baseline, week 1 (first vaccination visit). The treatment is: pre-vaccination baseline after standard-of-care therapy. Newly diagnosed WHO grade 3 or 4 IDH1-mutant, ATRX-lost astrocytomas were identified in the donors. Germline assignment: CDR1 SGHRS and CDR2 YFSETQ. This CDR3 has 17 residues. V lost 4 bases to trimming and J lost 5 bases; unmatched junction nucleotides: 10. Sequencing was performed with immunoSEQ multiplex PCR; in TCRdb, only in-frame clones are kept and a portion is missing. The sample shows about 38,000 clones, over 85% of them seen only once. V and J are TRBV5-1 and TRBJ2-3; 13 nucleotides match TRBD2. This clonotype was sampled from a man aged 18 to 30 with glioma. The sequencing here drew on PBMCs, taken from a glioma patient treated with radiotherapy, temozolomide or both. The CDR3 DNA sequence: TGCGCCAGCAGCCCACCCTCCACTAGCGGGAGGGAAGATACGCAGTATTTT. Translation gives CASSPPSTSGREDTQYF.